Listed here is a single TCR beta chain. The antigen is undetermined. The CDR3 covers 15 residues. Germline assignment: CDR1 LGHDT and CDR2 YNNKEL (reference sequence). This record comes from a study of human CD8 memory T cell subsets. Study results and caveats: Stem-like memory and precursor exhausted T cells had similarly high diversity, unlike effector memory cells. Estimation with Chao1 suggested higher diversity among stem-like memory T cells relative to precursor exhausted T cells.

Total CD8+ T cells underwent enrichment via negative magnetic separation. For every subset, the RNA was derived from duplicate vials of about 160,000 sorted CD8+ T cells. UMI-labeled 5' RACE was used to make TCR beta libraries. TCRdb reprocessed the 5' RACE reads and keeps a single row for each CDR3 protein, giving no DNA. In total, the table holds around 4,400 distinct CDR3 sequences. Sequenced sample: CD8+ effector memory T cells (TEM) sorted from PBMCs. Subset of the sample: effector memory CD8 T cells, CCR7- CD45RO+ CD95+. J is TRBJ2-1 and V is TRBV3-1; the TRBD1 assignment by TCRdb is unverifiable without DNA. The sequence derives from a human donor in good health. The CDR3 region is CASRALGAIYNEQFF.